These 25 T cell receptor beta chains came from one sample sequenced in a study of cytomegalovirus exposure and HLA in healthy donors. The PCR contained 60 Vbeta and 13 Jbeta primers. The assay was immunoSEQ multiplex PCR, and TCRdb's table has in-frame clones only and misses some. The sample has about 110,000 clones; 69% are singletons. Input material: PBMCs. These receptors were taken from a man younger than 40 in good health and CMV-seronegative.

The rearrangement joins TRBV5-1 to TRBJ2-1; the match to TRBD2 covers 8 bases. The V gene's germline CDR1 is SGHRS and CDR2 YFSETQ. The J segment lost 7 bases and the V segment lost 2 bases, leaving 8 bases of the junction unmatched. The CDR3 length is 15 residues. The CDR3 nucleotides read TGCGCCAGCAGCTTAGGTAGCGGGAACTCAAATGAGCAGTTCTTC. Its translation: CASSLGSGNSNEQFF.

J is TRBJ2-7 and V is TRBV20-1; D perhaps matches TRBD1 (5 bases). Between the trimmed V and J ends, which lost 5 bases and 4 bases, there was a span of 9 bases. Germline CDR1 is DFQATT and CDR2 is SNEGSKA (reference sequence). The CDR3 runs to 11 residues. CDR3 sequence reads: CSAYKGYEQYF. The CDR3 DNA reads TGCAGTGCTTACAAGGGGTACGAGCAGTACTTC.

This clone was recorded a few times. In DNA form, the CDR3 reads TGTGCCAGCAGCTACACCGGGACTAGCGCCAGTGATGAGCAGTTCTTC. Translated, it gives CASSYTGTSASDEQFF. The chain couples TRBV7-3 to TRBJ2-1; 10 bases align to TRBD2. The length of the CDR3 is 16 residues. The J segment lost 8 bases and the V segment lost 4 bases, leaving 11 bases of the junction unmatched. Per the germline V gene, CDR1 is SGHTA and CDR2 is FQGTGA.

This clone has only one observation. The CDR3 nucleotides are TGTGCCAGCAGTTACTTTGAGACAGGGAATGTCTATGGCTACACCTTC. Its translation: CASSYFETGNVYGYTF. The V call is TRBV6-5, the J call TRBJ1-2; TRBD1 matches at 7 bases. J lost 4 bases, V lost 1 base, and 9 bases had no gene match. The germline CDR1 and CDR2 sequences are MNHEY and SVGAGI. The CDR3 is 16 amino acids.

V usage is TRBV10-3 and J usage is TRBJ1-4; 8 bases match TRBD1. This CDR3 has 16 amino acids. Germline V gene data show CDR1 as ENHRY and CDR2 as SYGVKD. The ends lost 3 bases at V and 2 bases at J; junction bases unmatched: 5. CDR3 sequence: CAISDRDRTTNEKLFF. DNA of the CDR3: TGTGCCATCAGTGATCGGGACAGGACTACTAATGAAAAACTGTTTTTT.

The V call is TRBV29-1, the J call TRBJ2-5; D gene unclear. The ends were cut back, 0 bases at V and 1 base at J, with 3 bases in the middle. The CDR3 sequence is 12 residues long. Germline V gives CDR1 SQVTM, CDR2 ANQGSEA. CDR3 bases: TGCAGCGTTGAAGAAGCCCAAGAGACCCAGTACTTC. Amino acid sequence: CSVEEAQETQYF. Looking up the rest from reference TRBV29-1 and TRBJ2-5 gives the full variable domain: SAVISQKPSRDICQRGTSLTIQCQVDSQVTMMFWYRQQPGQSLTLIATANQGSEATYESGFVIDKFPISRPNLTFSTLTVSNMSPEDSSIYLCSVEEAQETQYFGPGTRLLVL.

V and J are TRBV19 and TRBJ1-5; no reliable D call. V lost 3 bases and J lost 6, with 9 bases in between. Per germline, CDR1 LNHDA and CDR2 SQIVND (reference sequence). The CDR3 covers 13 residues. The CDR3, as DNA: TGTGCCAGTAGTATCCCCAGAGGTCAGCCCCAGCATTTT. Encoded protein: CASSIPRGQPQHF.

CDR3 nucleotides: TGTGCCAGCAGCCAAACCGGGACTAGCGCATACGAGCAGTACTTC. Its translation: CASSQTGTSAYEQYF. The chain carries TRBV7-2 and TRBJ2-7, with 10 bases matching TRBD2. Germline CDR1 is SGHTA and CDR2 is FQGNSA. The length of the CDR3 is 15 residues. J was trimmed by 4 bases and V by 5 bases; bases with no gene match: 8.

A remark on this clone: The junction differs from germline at one of its ends, possibly a read error. This chain links TRBV4-2 with TRBJ2-6, with a tentative D call TRBD1 (5 bases). Per the germline V gene, CDR1 is LGHNA and CDR2 is YNFKEQ. The CDR3 consists of 17 residues. The CDR3 protein is CASSQEIISSGANGLTF. The DNA for the CDR3 is TGTGCCAGCAGCCAAGAAATAATCAGCTCTGGGGCCAACGGCCTGACTTTC.

In this sample, this clone turned up a few times. The rearrangement uses TRBV18 and TRBJ2-1; 10 bases fit TRBD2. Unmatched junction bases numbered 12, after V lost 2 bases and J lost 8 bases. The germline gives CDR1 KGHSH, CDR2 LQKENI. CDR3 length: 17 residues. The CDR3 region is CASSPILVASGRYEQFF. The CDR3 coding sequence is TGTGCCAGCTCACCAATTTTAGTTGCTAGCGGGAGATATGAGCAGTTCTTC.

This clone was picked up a small number of times. V and J are TRBV7-9 and TRBJ1-4; 7 nucleotides match TRBD1. Per germline, CDR1 SEHNR and CDR2 FQNEAQ (reference sequence). The CDR3 extends over 16 amino acids. The J segment lost 4 bases and the V segment lost 0 bases, leaving 5 bases of the junction unmatched. CDR3 DNA sequence: TGTGCCAGCAGCTTAGCGTGGCAGGGGGGTAATGAAAAACTGTTTTTT. This translates into CASSLAWQGGNEKLFF.

To note about this clone: The sample holds other DNA sequences that translate to the same CDR3. The rearrangement uses TRBV5-1 and TRBJ2-1; TRBD1 is a possible D gene (5 bases). V was cut by 4 bases and J by 3 bases, with 8 bases left in between. The CDR3 loop spans 13 amino acids. CDR1 is SGHRS, CDR2 YFSETQ, per germline. The CDR3 sequence is CASSLDSYNEQFF. The CDR3 DNA reads as TGCGCCAGCAGCCTTGACAGCTACAATGAGCAGTTCTTC.

This clone came up a few times. The rearrangement joins TRBV18 to TRBJ1-1; D is undetermined. CDR3 size: 11 residues. With 10 bases removed from V and 6 bases from J, the gap between germline ends came to 12 bases. Germline V gene lookup returns CDR1 KGHSH and CDR2 LQKENI. DNA of the CDR3: TGTGCCACCGCCAGATTCCCTGAAGCTTTCTTT. This sequence encodes CATARFPEAFF. The whole variable domain, filled in from reference TRBV18 and TRBJ1-1, reads NAGVMQNPRHLVRRRGQEARLRCSPMKGHSHVYWYRQLPEEGLKFMVYLQKENIIDESGMPKERFSAEFPKEGPSILRIQQVVRGDSAAYFCATARFPEAFFGQGTRLTVV.

This clone appeared a few times. This rearrangement joins TRBV27 to TRBJ1-2; TRBD1 matches 7 bases. The J segment lost 6 bases and the V segment lost 4 bases, leaving 14 bases of the junction unmatched. CDR1 and CDR2 (germline): MNHEY, SMNVEV (reference sequence). The CDR3 covers 16 residues. For the CDR3, the DNA is TGTGCCAGCAGTTCCACGCCCTCTACAGGGGCGCATGGCTACACCTTC. Protein sequence: CASSSTPSTGAHGYTF.

This chain connects TRBV9 to TRBJ2-2; 8 bases are a match to TRBD2. The V and J ends lost 4 bases and 1 base, in that order; junction bases with no gene match: 3. CDR1 SGDLS and CDR2 YYNGEE come from the germline V gene. This CDR3 contains 15 residues. The CDR3 DNA is TGTGCCAGCAGCACCCGGGGGGGGAACACCGGGGAGCTGTTTTTT. Amino acid sequence: CASSTRGGNTGELFF.

The gene calls are TRBV27 and TRBJ2-5; D gene unclear. Germline V gene data show CDR1 as MNHEY and CDR2 as SMNVEV (reference sequence). The CDR3 is made up of 12 amino acids. V was cut by 7 bases and J by 2 bases, with 8 bases left in between. CDR3 in amino acids: CASTPGQETQYF. The CDR3 DNA follows: TGTGCCAGCACCCCAGGTCAAGAGACCCAGTACTTC.

The chain is built from TRBV15 and TRBJ2-2; no clear D gene. This CDR3 comprises 15 residues. The germline V gene encodes CDR1 LNHNV and CDR2 YYDKDF (reference sequence). The germline V and J ends were trimmed by 1 base and 1 base, with 7 bases remaining between them. CDR3 nucleotides: TGTGCCACCAGCAGAGTACAGTTGAACACCGGGGAGCTGTTTTTT. It specifies CATSRVQLNTGELFF.

The rearrangement links TRBV27 to TRBJ2-5; D uncertain. Trimming stripped 3 bases from V and 1 base from J, with 18 bases between. This CDR3 region has 17 residues. The germline V gene encodes CDR1 MNHEY and CDR2 SMNVEV (reference sequence). This CDR3 reads CASSFRGHSVGQETQYF. The CDR3 coding sequence is TGTGCCAGCAGTTTCCGCGGCCACTCAGTCGGCCAAGAGACCCAGTACTTC.

The chain has TRBV4-3 and TRBJ2-1; TRBD2 is a possible D gene (6 bases). The germline gives CDR1 LGHNA, CDR2 YSLEER. Trimming stripped 4 bases from V and 1 base from J, with 14 bases between. This CDR3 region has 16 residues. The CDR3 DNA follows: TGCGCCAGCAGCCCCGGGGGAAGCCGTTCCTACAATGAGCAGTTCTTC. Its translation: CASSPGGSRSYNEQFF.

The J gene is TRBJ1-4, the V gene TRBV12-5, with 7 nucleotides matching TRBD1. This CDR3 spans 15 amino acids. Per germline, CDR1 LGHNT and CDR2 FRNRAP. J gave up 7 bases and V 1 base, and 6 bases lay outside the gene matches. CDR3 protein: CASGLGGQLSEKLFF. The DNA for the CDR3 is TGTGCTAGTGGTTTGGGGGGACAGCTTTCTGAAAAACTGTTTTTT.

This clone has more than one count but fewer than ten. The chain is built from TRBV29-1 and TRBJ1-1; TRBD1 aligns across 8 bases. The CDR3 totals 12 residues. Per germline, CDR1 SQVTM and CDR2 ANQGSEA. V gave up 6 bases and J gave up 5 bases; unmatched junction bases: 5. Written as DNA, the CDR3 is TGCAGCGTCAGGACAGGGTTTACTGAAGCTTTCTTT. This codes for CSVRTGFTEAFF. The entire variable domain, with the rest obtained from reference TRBV29-1 and TRBJ1-1, is as follows: SAVISQKPSRDICQRGTSLTIQCQVDSQVTMMFWYRQQPGQSLTLIATANQGSEATYESGFVIDKFPISRPNLTFSTLTVSNMSPEDSSIYLCSVRTGFTEAFFGQGTRLTVV.

This clone has more than one count but fewer than ten. The V call is TRBV4-3, the J call TRBJ1-4, with 9 bases matching TRBD1. V dropped 3 bases and J dropped 7; count of bases not matched to a gene: 9. CDR3 length: 16 amino acids. Germline V gene sequence: CDR1 LGHNA, CDR2 YSLEER. The CDR3 coding sequence is TGCGCCAGCAGCCATTCCGGGACAGGGTACGGTGAAAAACTGTTTTTT. Translating gives CASSHSGTGYGEKLFF.

J is TRBJ1-1 and V is TRBV19; D gene ambiguous. Germline V CDR1 and CDR2: LNHDA, SQIVND (reference sequence). Trimming shortened V by 5 bases and J by 5 bases, and 12 bases separated the two germline ends. CDR3 length equals 13 residues. The CDR3 sequence: CASSSMLNTEAFF. In nucleotides, the CDR3 is TGTGCCAGTAGTTCAATGCTAAATACTGAAGCTTTCTTT.

The V call is TRBV6-5, the J call TRBJ2-7; 8 positions match TRBD1. The V segment lost 4 bases and the J segment 6 bases; nucleotides outside the gene matches: 2. Germline CDR1 is MNHEY and CDR2 is SVGAGI. The CDR3 sequence is 12 residues long. The CDR3 is CASSSGQGEQYF. CDR3 nucleotides: TGTGCCAGCAGTTCCGGACAGGGCGAGCAGTACTTC.

V is TRBV9 and J is TRBJ1-1, with no clear D. The CDR3 length is 14 residues. Trimming shortened V by 2 bases and J by 4 bases, and 12 bases separated the two germline ends. Looked up from germline, CDR1 is SGDLS and CDR2 is YYNGEE. The CDR3 DNA reads as TGTGCCAGCAGCGTTACCGGTGCGAGCACTGAAGCTTTCTTT. Amino acids: CASSVTGASTEAFF.